Below are 20 T cell receptor beta chains sequenced from a single sample in a study of metastatic and nonmetastatic thyroid tumors (dated by TCRdb to about 2020). Receptors were amplified or captured by PCR. The instrument was an Illumina HiSeq 4000. Clones were called with MiXCR by TCRdb after fastp trimmed the public reads at Q25, and only in-frame beta chains were retained. Across this sample there are around 12,000 clones, with about 37% seen only once. The ten largest make up about 17% of the sample. No patient had received any treatment before thyroid surgery. Material: tumor tissue. The receptors were sampled from a female donor with papillary thyroid cancer or a benign thyroid nodule (not recorded which). Some clones in this sample may be carry-over from other donors' samples.

CDR3 coding DNA: TGCAGTGCTAGTCGATCAGGAGATAACACCGGGGAGCTGTTTTTT. Translation: CSASRSGDNTGELFF. The V gene is TRBV20-1, the J gene TRBJ2-2; no firm D call. The CDR3 totals 15 residues. Per the germline V gene, CDR1 is DFQATT and CDR2 is SNEGSKA (reference sequence). V was pared by 3 bases and J by 2 bases, with 13 bases between.

This clone appeared a few times. The chain links TRBV24-1 to TRBJ2-7; 13 positions agree with TRBD2. V lost 2 bases to trimming and J lost 6 bases; unmatched junction nucleotides: 6. In germline, CDR1 is KGHDR, CDR2 SFDVKD. The length of the CDR3 is 16 residues. For the CDR3, the DNA is TGTGCCACCAGTGATTCGGGACTAGCGGGAACCAGCGAGCAGTACTTC. This gives the protein CATSDSGLAGTSEQYF.

This clone was seen a few times. The chain has TRBV12-3 or TRBV12-4 and TRBJ2-1; 9 nucleotides line up with TRBD1. The junction had 6 bases not matched to a gene; V was cut back by 3 bases and J by 3 bases. This CDR3 has 16 residues. CDR3 nucleotide sequence: TGTGCCAGCAGTTTTTCTCTGGGACAGGGCTACAATGAGCAGTTCTTC. Translation gives CASSFSLGQGYNEQFF.

This clone was detected a few times. The DNA for the CDR3 is TGTGCCAGCACAGGACAGGGGGCTCAGTCACCCCTCCACTTT. Its translation is CASTGQGAQSPLHF. The chain uses TRBV6-1 and TRBJ1-6; 11 nucleotides align to TRBD1. Trimming took 7 bases from V and 10 from J; bases not matched to a gene: 6. The CDR3 spans 14 residues. Germline CDR1 MNHNS, CDR2 SASEGT.

This clone was seen only a few times. V is TRBV12-3 or TRBV12-4 and J is TRBJ2-7; D may be TRBD1 (5 bases). CDR3 size: 13 residues. V was clipped by 3 bases and J by 1 base, with 7 bases between them. The CDR3 nucleotides read TGTGCCAGCAGTTTGCAGGGATCCTACGAGCAGTACTTC. Its protein is CASSLQGSYEQYF.

This clone is deemed medium-sized. The chain has TRBV5-5 and TRBJ1-1; TRBD1 matches at 9 bases. Germline V lookup: CDR1 SGHKS, CDR2 YYEKEE (reference sequence). The CDR3 covers 14 residues. The ends lost 0 bases at V and 12 bases at J; junction bases unmatched: 9. DNA for the CDR3: TGTGCCAGCAGCTTGGAATGGAGGACAGGGGTAACTTTCTTT. Translating it yields CASSLEWRTGVTFF.

V usage is TRBV5-1 and J usage is TRBJ2-7; 8 nucleotides align to TRBD2. Germline CDR1 reads SGHRS; CDR2 reads YFSETQ. The CDR3 sequence is 16 residues long. Trimming cost V 1 base and J 3 bases; bases outside gene matches: 9. The CDR3 spells CASSLYGAGANYEQYF. The DNA of the CDR3 is TGCGCCAGCAGCTTGTATGGAGCGGGAGCCAACTACGAGCAGTACTTC. Full variable domain (remainder filled in from reference TRBV5-1 and TRBJ2-7): KAGVTQTPRYLIKTRGQQVTLSCSPISGHRSVSWYQQTPGQGLQFLFEYFSETQRNKGNFPGRFSGRQFSNSRSEMNVSTLELGDSALYLCASSLYGAGANYEQYFGPGTRLTVT.

V and J are TRBV20-1 and TRBJ1-1, with 9 bases matching TRBD1. This CDR3 contains 17 residues. J lost 6 bases, V lost 6 bases, and 20 bases had no gene match. The germline CDR1 and CDR2 sequences are DFQATT and SNEGSKA (reference sequence). The CDR3 sequence is CSATRTGALRLHPEAFF. In nucleotides, the CDR3 is TGCAGTGCCACCAGGACAGGGGCCCTGCGGTTGCACCCTGAAGCTTTCTTT.

Notes on this clone: In the same sample, other DNA sequences code for this CDR3. The DNA of the CDR3 is TGTGCCAGCAGTTACAACAGGGCCACCTACGAGCAGTACTTC. Its protein product is CASSYNRATYEQYF. The rearrangement uses TRBV6-5 and TRBJ2-7; tentative D call: TRBD1 (6 bases). The CDR3 is 14 amino acids. The ends were cut back, 2 bases at V and 2 bases at J, with 10 bases in the middle. The germline CDR1 and CDR2 sequences are MNHEY and SVGAGI.

This clone occurred a few times. The gene calls are TRBV6-1 and TRBJ1-6; tentative D call: TRBD1 (6 bases). CDR3 size: 14 residues. Trimming took off 6 bases at V and 7 bases at J, with 13 bases between the two ends. Germline CDR1 is MNHNS and CDR2 is SASEGT. CDR3 loop: CASRGDTGNSPLHF. As DNA, the CDR3 is TGTGCCAGCAGGGGGGACACAGGGAATTCACCCCTCCACTTT.

This clone was found a few times. The V and J genes are TRBV2 and TRBJ2-7; 8 nucleotides agree with TRBD1. The CDR3 sequence is 14 residues long. Trimming removed 5 bases from V and 4 bases from J; junction bases left unmatched: 7. The germline CDR1 and CDR2 sequences are SNHLY and FYNNEI. CDR3 sequence: CASSPAGGEYEQYF. The DNA of the CDR3 is TGTGCCAGCAGTCCGGCAGGGGGCGAGTACGAGCAGTACTTC.

V usage is TRBV5-1 and J usage is TRBJ2-7; no clear D gene. The CDR3 has 11 amino acids. Germline V CDR1 and CDR2: SGHRS, YFSETQ. V lost 6 bases to trimming and J lost 3 bases, with 7 bases between them. CDR3 sequence (DNA): TGCGCCAGCAACAAAGACTACGAGCAGTACTTC. Translating it yields CASNKDYEQYF.

The chain joins TRBV30 to TRBJ2-7; 7 nucleotides line up with TRBD1. This CDR3 is built from 15 residues. J gave up 2 bases and V 5 bases, and 12 bases lay outside the gene matches. Germline CDR1 reads GTSNPN; CDR2 reads SVGIG (reference sequence). CDR3 DNA sequence: TGTGCCTGGTCTGTCCTCCGGGACAGACCCTACGAGCAGTACTTC. Encoded protein: CAWSVLRDRPYEQYF.

This chain uses TRBV5-1 with TRBJ2-1; a possible D gene is TRBD2 (5 bases). Germline V gene lookup returns CDR1 SGHRS and CDR2 YFSETQ. The V gene lost 4 bases and the J gene lost 5 bases, with 16 bases spanning the gap. This CDR3 has 15 residues. DNA for the CDR3: TGCGCCAGCAGCGAGGGATGGGGAACGGACAATGAGCAGTTCTTC. This translates into CASSEGWGTDNEQFF.

The rearrangement uses TRBV6-1 and TRBJ1-5; the D is unclear. This CDR3 is built from 14 residues. V lost 5 bases, J lost 4 bases, and 12 bases lay in between. Germline loops: CDR1 MNHNS, CDR2 SASEGT. CDR3 nucleotides: TGTGCCAGCAGTTTTACGGGAGAGAATCAGCCCCAGCATTTT. This sequence encodes CASSFTGENQPQHF.

By frequency in the sample, this clone is large. The chain uses TRBV28 and TRBJ2-7; unclear D gene. Trimming cost V 5 bases and J 4 bases, with 15 bases left between them. This CDR3 comprises 14 residues. CDR1 MDHEN and CDR2 SYDVKM come from the germline V gene. CDR3 nucleotide sequence: TGTGCCAGCAGTGGCCCCACACGGGTTTACGAGCAGTACTTC. This codes for CASSGPTRVYEQYF.

This chain connects TRBV6-4 to TRBJ2-7, with TRBD2 matching 13 bases. This CDR3 has 18 amino acids. The germline CDR1 and CDR2 sequences are MRHNA and SNTAGT. V dropped 3 bases and J dropped 6; count of bases not matched to a gene: 14. The CDR3 DNA reads TGTGCCAGCAGTGAACTAGCGGGGGGGCAAAGATACGAGTCCGAGCAGTACTTC. It is translated as CASSELAGGQRYESEQYF.

The CDR3 nucleotides are TGTGCCAGCAGTCCCGGACTAGCGGGAGAGACCCAGTACTTC. Translation: CASSPGLAGETQYF. V gene TRBV6-1 combines with J gene TRBJ2-5, with TRBD2 matching 11 bases. The CDR3 consists of 14 residues. V lost 5 bases to trimming and J lost 4 bases; unmatched junction nucleotides: 3. Germline values: CDR1 MNHNS, CDR2 SASEGT.

This chain connects TRBV20-1 to TRBJ2-3, with 8 bases aligning to TRBD2. Looked up from germline, CDR1 is DFQATT and CDR2 is SNEGSKA (reference sequence). V dropped 1 base and J dropped 4; count of bases not matched to a gene: 16. The CDR3 loop spans 18 amino acids. The CDR3, as DNA: TGCAGTGCTAGAGGTCATGTCGCGCGGCGGGAGGCCGCAGATACGCAGTATTTT. Protein: CSARGHVARREAADTQYF.

The chain uses TRBV19 and TRBJ1-2; the D is unclear. Looked up from germline, CDR1 is LNHDA and CDR2 is SQIVND (reference sequence). V was pared by 3 bases and J by 4 bases, with 9 bases between. The CDR3 runs to 13 residues. This chain's CDR3 is CASSMGRTYGYTF. DNA of the CDR3: TGTGCCAGTAGTATGGGGAGGACCTATGGCTACACCTTC.